The 25 T cell receptor beta chains below were found in one sample sequenced in a study of T cell responses to AZD1222 COVID-19 vaccine. The table came from immunoSEQ multiplex PCR; TCRdb's copy has only in-frame clones and leaves some out. The table shows about 67,000 clones, with around four fifths occurring only once. The sequences come from peripheral blood, collected on day 0 of AZD1222 vaccination. The source is an adult in good health.

This clone has only one observation. The V and J genes are TRBV9 and TRBJ1-2; D gene ambiguous. The CDR3 contains 13 residues. Trimming took 0 bases from V and 4 from J, leaving 7 bases between them. CDR1 is SGDLS, CDR2 YYNGEE, per germline. The CDR3 DNA reads as TGTGCCAGCAGCGTAGGAAGGCCCTATGGCTACACCTTC. It encodes CASSVGRPYGYTF.

This chain uses TRBV6-5 with TRBJ1-2, with D hard to call. The CDR3 contains 14 residues. Trimming left V 0 bases short and J 2 bases short, with 7 bases between. The germline gives CDR1 MNHEY, CDR2 SVGAGI. The CDR3 loop reads CASSYSAENYGYTF. As DNA, the CDR3 is TGTGCCAGCAGTTACTCGGCCGAAAACTATGGCTACACCTTC.

The V call is TRBV2, the J call TRBJ1-2; a possible D gene is TRBD1 (6 bases). CDR1 SNHLY and CDR2 FYNNEI come from the germline V gene. V lost 2 bases and J 4 bases, leaving 8 bases between the germline ends. This CDR3 has 13 residues. The CDR3 bases are TGTGCCAGCAGTGAAAGGACAGTCTATGGCTACACCTTC. Amino acids: CASSERTVYGYTF.

V gene TRBV5-1 combines with J gene TRBJ1-1; D may be TRBD1 (5 bases). V gave up 4 bases and J gave up 4 bases, with 14 bases separating them. The CDR3 is made up of 14 amino acids. CDR1 SGHRS and CDR2 YFSETQ come from the germline V gene. CDR3 in DNA: TGCGCCAGCAGCCCAGCACTTGGGGGCACTGAAGCTTTCTTT. This translates into CASSPALGGTEAFF.

This chain connects TRBV28 to TRBJ1-5; no reliable D call. This CDR3 spans 12 amino acids. V shed 5 bases and J shed 11 bases, with 13 bases lying between them. Germline V gene lookup returns CDR1 MDHEN and CDR2 SYDVKM. The CDR3 DNA reads as TGTGCCAGCAGTAAACACGGATCAGCCCAGCATTTT. It is translated as CASSKHGSAQHF. Full variable domain (remainder filled in from reference TRBV28 and TRBJ1-5): DVKVTQSSRYLVKRTGEKVFLECVQDMDHENMFWYRQDPGLGLRLIYFSYDVKMKEKGDIPEGYSVSREKKERFSLILESASTNQTSMYLCASSKHGSAQHFGDGTRLSIL.

The V call is TRBV5-4, the J call TRBJ2-7; possible D gene TRBD2, 5 bases. The CDR3 loop spans 13 amino acids. Trimming removed 4 bases at V and 3 bases at J, with 11 bases between. CDR1 and CDR2 from the germline V gene are SGHNT and YYREEE (reference sequence). As DNA, the CDR3 is TGTGCCAGCAGCCGAGACGGGATCTACGAGCAGTACTTC. It translates to CASSRDGIYEQYF.

The rearrangement uses TRBV5-1 and TRBJ2-1; 9 positions agree with TRBD1. The CDR3 runs 15 residues. Germline V gene sequence: CDR1 SGHRS, CDR2 YFSETQ. Trimming at V came to 1 base and at J to 5 bases, leaving 4 bases not matched to a gene. For the CDR3, the DNA is TGCGCCAGCAGCTTGTGGGGACAGGGTCACAATGAGCAGTTCTTC. Amino acids: CASSLWGQGHNEQFF.

This clone was observed a handful of times. CDR3 bases: TGTGCCAGCAGCTTAGGAGCGGCCCGAGGCTATGGCTACACCTTC. This translates into CASSLGAARGYGYTF. This sequence joins TRBV7-2 and TRBJ1-2, with no clear D. Germline loops: CDR1 SGHTA, CDR2 FQGNSA. This CDR3 is built from 15 residues. V lost 1 base and J 4 bases, leaving 13 bases between the germline ends.

The chain has TRBV30 and TRBJ1-6; D unclear. In germline, CDR1 is GTSNPN, CDR2 SVGIG (reference sequence). V lost 3 bases and J lost 8, with 2 bases in between. The CDR3 sequence is 10 residues long. The CDR3 is CAWRDSPLHF. As DNA, the CDR3 is TGTGCCTGGAGGGATTCACCCCTCCACTTT.

In nucleotides, the CDR3 is TGTGCCAGCAGCCCCACAGCTGCAACTAATGAAAAACTGTTTTTT. Translating it yields CASSPTAATNEKLFF. The chain carries TRBV7-6 and TRBJ1-4; D unclear. This CDR3 is 15 amino acids long. The germline V gene encodes CDR1 SGHVS and CDR2 FNYEAQ. The V gene lost 5 bases and the J gene lost 0 bases, with 10 bases spanning the gap.

The chain uses TRBV6-5 and TRBJ2-1; 7 bases are shared with TRBD1. V shed 2 bases, J shed 7 bases, and the junction held 5 bases outside the gene matches. The CDR3 contains 14 residues. In germline, CDR1 is MNHEY, CDR2 SVGAGI. In DNA form, the CDR3 reads TGTGCCAGCAGTTACGACAGGGTTAGGAATGAGCAGTTCTTC. It specifies CASSYDRVRNEQFF.

The chain combines TRBV6-5 with TRBJ1-2; TRBD1 aligns across 8 bases. Germline CDR1 and CDR2: MNHEY and SVGAGI. The CDR3 spans 15 residues. With V trimmed by 5 bases and J by 4 bases, 9 bases remained unmatched. The CDR3 here is CASSQTGASSYGYTF. CDR3 coding DNA: TGTGCCAGCAGTCAGACAGGGGCCAGTTCCTATGGCTACACCTTC.

The V and J genes are TRBV2 and TRBJ2-3; maybe TRBD1 (5 bases). The V end was cut by 3 bases, the J end by 2 bases, with 12 bases between. The CDR3 loop spans 15 amino acids. Germline-derived CDR1 and CDR2 are SNHLY and FYNNEI. CDR3 sequence: CASSEDIKFTDTQYF. DNA for the CDR3: TGTGCCAGCAGTGAGGACATAAAATTCACAGATACGCAGTATTTT.

The rearrangement uses TRBV30 and TRBJ1-1; D unresolved. This CDR3 has 16 residues. Germline CDR1 is GTSNPN and CDR2 is SVGIG (reference sequence). The V end was cut by 0 bases, the J end by 2 bases, with 16 bases between. CDR3 sequence reads: CAWSVVVRLINTEAFF. The CDR3 bases are TGTGCCTGGAGTGTCGTTGTTCGGCTTATTAACACTGAAGCTTTCTTT.

Here the CDR3 reads CASSLVPGQRDSPLHF. The CDR3 DNA is TGTGCCAGCAGCTTAGTTCCGGGACAACGGGATTCACCCCTCCACTTT. The V gene is TRBV7-2, the J gene TRBJ1-6, with D tentatively TRBD1 (6 bases). Germline lookup yields CDR1 SGHTA and CDR2 FQGNSA. Between the trimmed V and J ends, which lost 1 base and 8 bases, there was a span of 15 bases. The CDR3 contains 16 residues.

V usage is TRBV7-9 and J usage is TRBJ2-3, with 8 bases lining up with TRBD2. The CDR3 runs 14 residues. Germline CDR1 and CDR2: SEHNR and FQNEAQ (reference sequence). The junction had 3 bases not matched to a gene; V was cut back by 1 base and J by 6 bases. The CDR3 region is CASSLVAGGDTQYF. The CDR3, as DNA: TGTGCCAGCAGCTTAGTCGCGGGAGGCGATACGCAGTATTTT.

The chain employs TRBV6-5 and TRBJ1-4; D unclear. The V and J ends lost 0 bases and 2 bases respectively, with 7 bases between them. Germline assignment: CDR1 MNHEY and CDR2 SVGAGI. This CDR3 is 15 amino acids long. Here the CDR3 reads CASSYSSWTNEKLFF. CDR3 bases: TGTGCCAGCAGTTACTCGAGTTGGACTAATGAAAAACTGTTTTTT.

V is TRBV6-5 and J is TRBJ1-1; 7 bases line up with TRBD1. The length of the CDR3 is 13 residues. Germline lookup yields CDR1 MNHEY and CDR2 SVGAGI. V gave up 3 bases and J gave up 3 bases; unmatched junction bases: 1. For the CDR3, the DNA is TGTGCCAGCAGTTATCAGGGGGACACTGAAGCTTTCTTT. It codes for CASSYQGDTEAFF.

This clone was recorded once. The chain recombines TRBV7-7 with TRBJ1-4, with 7 nucleotides matching TRBD1. J gave up 5 bases and V 1 base, and 4 bases lay outside the gene matches. The CDR3 totals 15 residues. From germline, CDR1 is SSHAT and CDR2 FNYEAQ (reference sequence). CDR3 in DNA: TGTGCCAGCAGCTTAGAGGGACAGCCCAATGAAAAACTGTTTTTT. It specifies CASSLEGQPNEKLFF.

The rearrangement links TRBV27 to TRBJ2-7, with D perhaps TRBD1 (6 bases). CDR1 and CDR2 (germline): MNHEY, SMNVEV (reference sequence). V lost 5 bases, J lost 7 bases, and 15 bases lay in between. The CDR3 runs 13 residues. The CDR3 region is CASSHPTGTEQYF. CDR3 in DNA: TGTGCCAGCAGTCACCCAACCGGGACAGAGCAGTACTTC.

This chain joins TRBV9 and TRBJ1-3; no firm D call. CDR3 length equals 13 residues. The V end was cut by 2 bases, the J end by 2 bases, with 5 bases between. In germline, CDR1 is SGDLS, CDR2 YYNGEE. The CDR3 region has the DNA TGTGCCAGCAGCGTCAATACTGGAAACACCATATATTTT. Encoded protein: CASSVNTGNTIYF.

The gene calls are TRBV28 and TRBJ2-5; maybe TRBD1 (5 bases). Deletions cut 4 bases from V and 4 bases from J, with 13 bases between. Germline lookup yields CDR1 MDHEN and CDR2 SYDVKM. The CDR3 spans 14 residues. CDR3 sequence: CASSSYRRGETQYF. In nucleotides, the CDR3 is TGTGCCAGCAGTTCATACAGGAGAGGAGAGACCCAGTACTTC.

J is TRBJ2-1 and V is TRBV5-1, with TRBD2 identical over 7 bases. With V trimmed by 1 base and J by 3 bases, 4 bases remained unmatched. Germline CDR1 is SGHRS and CDR2 is YFSETQ. The CDR3 consists of 15 residues. The CDR3 sequence is CASSLSWGGYNEQFF. DNA of the CDR3: TGCGCCAGCAGCTTGTCCTGGGGGGGCTACAATGAGCAGTTCTTC. Combining the CDR3 with reference TRBV5-1 and TRBJ2-1 gives the whole variable domain KAGVTQTPRYLIKTRGQQVTLSCSPISGHRSVSWYQQTPGQGLQFLFEYFSETQRNKGNFPGRFSGRQFSNSRSEMNVSTLELGDSALYLCASSLSWGGYNEQFFGPGTRLTVL.

The chain links TRBV5-4 to TRBJ2-2, with D possibly called TRBD1 or TRBD2 (5 bases each). V was pared by 0 bases and J by 10 bases, with 10 bases between. CDR1 is SGHNT, CDR2 YYREEE, per germline (reference sequence). The CDR3 runs to 13 residues. The DNA for the CDR3 is TGTGCCAGCAGCTTGGGCCGGGGCGCGGAGCTGTTTTTT. Residues: CASSLGRGAELFF.

This clone was seen once. The chain uses TRBV7-9 and TRBJ2-3, with D perhaps assigned TRBD1 or TRBD2 (5 bases each). The CDR3 covers 15 residues. V gave up 1 base and J gave up 6 bases, with 14 bases separating them. The germline gives CDR1 SEHNR, CDR2 FQNEAQ (reference sequence). As DNA, the CDR3 is TGTGCCAGCAGCTTAGGGGGAAGAGGGGTTGATACGCAGTATTTT. Translated, it gives CASSLGGRGVDTQYF.